This TCR beta chain came from a study of cytomegalovirus exposure and HLA in healthy donors. PCR employed 60 Vbeta and 13 Jbeta primers. Per the study methods: The authors later counted around 80 million unique TCR beta chains, roughly 10 million of them shared. The repertoire was sequenced with immunoSEQ multiplex PCR; TCRdb's copy has only in-frame clones and lacks some. From that table come the V and J calls and clone size; the DNA was used to work out D and trimming. Seen here are approximately 130,000 clones, more than 75% observed once, and the top ten hold less than 1.1%. V lost 9 bases to trimming and J lost 1 base, with 13 bases between them. This CDR3 spans 15 amino acids. From germline, CDR1 is LNHDA and CDR2 SQIVND (reference sequence). Study-wide results and limits: Sequencing had likely introduced a cluster of highly shared sequence variants as an artifact. A later analysis showed HLA-associated TCR beta chains outstripping equally common others in clonal expansion. Associated with cytomegalovirus, according to the listing, were 150 to 200 TCR beta chains.

A note on this clone: Its antigen remains unidentified.

Sequencing input: PBMCs. The source of this sequence is a male donor in good health and CMV-seronegative. V and J are TRBV19 and TRBJ2-6; D perhaps matches TRBD1 (5 bases). CDR3 loop: CASISQGSGANVLTF. In DNA form, the CDR3 reads TGTGCCAGCATTTCTCAGGGTTCTGGGGCCAACGTCCTGACTTTC.